This T cell receptor beta chain was documented in a study of control samples from healthy donors and cancer patients. Sequencing was performed with immunoSEQ multiplex PCR; in TCRdb, only in-frame clones are kept and a portion is missing. Seen here are 350,000 to 450,000 clones, more than 80% observed once, and the top ten hold more than 6%. V was clipped by 3 bases and J by 0 bases, with 14 bases between them. Germline CDR1 and CDR2: LNHNV and YYDKDF (reference sequence). This CDR3 comprises 17 residues. J is TRBJ2-2 and V is TRBV15, with no clear D. Sequencing used PBMCs. The receptor's source is a man aged 35-49 years with head and neck cancer. CDR3 sequence: CATSSSYSGANTGELFF. The CDR3 region has the DNA TGTGCCACCAGCAGCTCTTACAGTGGAGCGAACACCGGGGAGCTGTTTTTT.